Below are 7 T cell receptor beta chains sequenced from a single sample in a study of blood T cells in healthy people across ages. Alongside a J-beta primer mix, a sample-barcoded 5' primer served in a second PCR lasting roughly 6 to 11 cycles. TCRdb used MiXCR to reprocess the 5' RACE reads, holding one entry per CDR3 protein. The sample records about 930,000 distinct CDR3 sequences, about 29% being singletons. These data were also reused for a study on T cells of mothers and their children.

The source material was blood. These TCRs come from a woman between 40 and 55 years old in good health.

There are many counts of this clonotype. The CDR3 reads CASSQELGGGKETQYF. CDR3 DNA sequence: TGCGCCAGCAGCCAAGAACTTGGCGGGGGAAAAGAGACCCAGTACTTC. This chain joins TRBV4-3 and TRBJ2-5, with TRBD2 matching over 7 bases. Looked up from germline, CDR1 is LGHNA and CDR2 is YSLEER. The junction had 7 bases not matched to a gene; V was cut back by 0 bases and J by 3 bases. The CDR3 is 16 amino acids.

The chain combines TRBV28 with TRBJ1-1; D unclear. CDR1 MDHEN and CDR2 SYDVKM come from the germline V gene. Trimming removed 3 bases at V and 13 bases at J, with 15 bases between. This CDR3 has 12 residues. Written as DNA, the CDR3 is TGTGCCAGCAGTTTGGGGAAGTATCGGGGTTTCTTT. Residues: CASSLGKYRGFF.

This clonotype was detected only once. This chain connects TRBV7-3 to TRBJ2-4, with TRBD2 identical over 8 bases. V shed 5 bases and J 9 bases; nucleotides not matched to a gene: 9. This CDR3 comprises 14 residues. From germline, CDR1 is SGHTA and CDR2 FQGTGA. The CDR3 bases are TGTGCCAGCAGCCCGGGGGGGCAGGTTAGCATTCAGTACTTC. Its translation is CASSPGGQVSIQYF.

The sample holds one count of this clonotype. The J gene is TRBJ2-3, the V gene TRBV6-5; 13 bases line up with TRBD2. V was clipped by 0 bases and J by 5 bases; unmatched bases: 2. CDR3 size: 16 residues. Germline-derived CDR1 and CDR2 are MNHEY and SVGAGI. CDR3 in DNA: TGTGCCAGCAGTTACTCCTGGACTAGCGGGGGAGATACGCAGTATTTT. As protein: CASSYSWTSGGDTQYF.

The J gene is TRBJ1-2, the V gene TRBV29-1; possible D gene TRBD1, 6 bases. The CDR3 spans 13 residues. Looked up from germline, CDR1 is SQVTM and CDR2 is ANQGSEA. Trimming cost V 3 bases and J 5 bases, with 13 bases left between them. In nucleotides, the CDR3 is TGCAGCGTTGACGAGGCTACAGGGTATGGCTACACCTTC. This encodes CSVDEATGYGYTF.

In DNA, the CDR3 is TGTGCCAGCAGTTTAAGGTCGCCTCCAGAGACCCAGTACTTC. It codes for CASSLRSPPETQYF. The chain uses TRBV12-3 or TRBV12-4 and TRBJ2-5, with unresolved D. V dropped 2 bases and J dropped 4 bases, with 11 bases sitting between them. The CDR3 totals 14 residues.

The chain employs TRBV24-1 and TRBJ2-3; no definite D call. V dropped 0 bases and J dropped 0 bases, with 9 bases sitting between them. The CDR3 is 16 residues long. Germline values: CDR1 KGHDR, CDR2 SFDVKD. CDR3 sequence: CATSDLRQPSTDTQYF. CDR3 nucleotides: TGTGCCACCAGTGATTTGCGCCAGCCTAGCACAGATACGCAGTATTTT.